This entry is about one T cell receptor beta chain. This entry belongs to a study of Ad26.COV2.S vaccination and SARS-CoV-2 variants. Study information: Donor had been placed in the Ad26.COV2.S arm of the COV1001 trial.

Treatment reported: 15 to 20 received Ad26.COV2.S at low or high dose, single or two shots; several received placebo; per-sample allocation not given. Sampling happened 63 days after the first vaccine or placebo injection. The data were produced by immunoSEQ multiplex PCR, yet TCRdb's version contains in-frame clones alone and is incomplete. The sample carries roughly 500,000 clones, approximately 89% recorded once. Germline loops: CDR1 LGHNA, CDR2 YNFKEQ. Trimming pared 1 base from V and 2 bases from J, leaving 11 bases between. CDR3 length equals 15 residues. The receptor's source is a person aged 18 to 65 who received the Ad26.COV2.S COVID-19 vaccine or a placebo. Sequences were derived from peripheral blood, sampled in a trial of Ad26.COV2.S vaccine versus placebo. This chain links TRBV4-2 with TRBJ2-5; D is ambiguous. This chain's CDR3 is CASSQVLSRQETQYF. CDR3 DNA sequence: TGTGCCAGCAGCCAAGTTTTGAGTCGGCAAGAGACCCAGTACTTC.